This T cell receptor (beta chain) was identified in a study of cytomegalovirus exposure and HLA in healthy donors. Both 60 Vbeta primers and 13 Jbeta primers went into the PCR. TCRdb's copy holds only in-frame clones and misses some; the assay was immunoSEQ multiplex PCR. The sample yields 150,000 to 180,000 clones, about 76% seen once. CDR1 is SNHLY and CDR2 is FYNNEI in the germline V gene. V dropped 8 bases and J dropped 8; count of bases not matched to a gene: 14. The CDR3 totals 15 residues. The chain combines TRBV2 with TRBJ2-1; 8 bases are shared with TRBD2. The receptor comes from a man aged 25-40 years in good health and CMV-seropositive. The source material was PBMCs. The CDR3 DNA follows: TGTGCCAGCGTACCCTACGGGGGGGTCAGAGATGAGCAGTTCTTC. It is translated as CASVPYGGVRDEQFF.